This T cell receptor beta chain was identified during a study of glioma-infiltrating T cells after dendritic cell vaccination. TCRB CDR3 was amplified from 2 ug genomic DNA or less. Sequencing was performed with immunoSEQ multiplex PCR; in TCRdb, only in-frame clones are kept and a portion is missing. The repertoire has about 82,000 clones, approximately 90% of them found once; the top ten carry 3.2%. V lost 3 bases, J lost 4 bases, and 14 bases lay in between. Germline CDR1 is SNHLY and CDR2 is FYNNEI. The CDR3 is 15 amino acids. The chain recombines TRBV2 with TRBJ2-3; D perhaps matches TRBD2 (7 bases). The receptor's source is a human donor with glioblastoma. Sample: blood, taken before dendritic cell vaccination. In DNA, the CDR3 is TGTGCCAGCAGTGATCGGGGGGCATTCCCAGATACGCAGTATTTT. This gives the protein CASSDRGAFPDTQYF.